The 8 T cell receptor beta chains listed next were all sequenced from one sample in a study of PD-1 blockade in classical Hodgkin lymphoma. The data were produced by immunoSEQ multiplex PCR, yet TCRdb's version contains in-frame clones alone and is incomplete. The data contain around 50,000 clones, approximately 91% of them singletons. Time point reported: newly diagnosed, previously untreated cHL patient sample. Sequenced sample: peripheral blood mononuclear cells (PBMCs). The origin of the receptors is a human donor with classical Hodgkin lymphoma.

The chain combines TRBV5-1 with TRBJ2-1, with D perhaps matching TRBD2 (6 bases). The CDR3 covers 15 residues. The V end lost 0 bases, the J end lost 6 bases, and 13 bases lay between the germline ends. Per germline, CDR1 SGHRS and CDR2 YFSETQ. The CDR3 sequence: CASSLGIAGPNEQFF. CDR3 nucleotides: TGCGCCAGCAGCTTGGGGATCGCGGGACCCAATGAGCAGTTCTTC.

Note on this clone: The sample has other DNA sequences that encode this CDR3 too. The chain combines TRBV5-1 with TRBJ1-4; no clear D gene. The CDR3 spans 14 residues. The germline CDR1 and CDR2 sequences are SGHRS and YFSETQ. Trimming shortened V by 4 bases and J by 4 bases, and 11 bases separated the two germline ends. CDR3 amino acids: CASSPGTDNEKLFF. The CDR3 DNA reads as TGCGCCAGCAGCCCCGGCACGGATAATGAAAAACTGTTTTTT.

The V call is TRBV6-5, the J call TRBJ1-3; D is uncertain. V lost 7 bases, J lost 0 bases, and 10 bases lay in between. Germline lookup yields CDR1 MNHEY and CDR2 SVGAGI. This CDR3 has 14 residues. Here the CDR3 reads CASKASRSGNTIYF. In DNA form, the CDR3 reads TGTGCCAGCAAGGCCAGCCGCTCTGGAAACACCATATATTTT.

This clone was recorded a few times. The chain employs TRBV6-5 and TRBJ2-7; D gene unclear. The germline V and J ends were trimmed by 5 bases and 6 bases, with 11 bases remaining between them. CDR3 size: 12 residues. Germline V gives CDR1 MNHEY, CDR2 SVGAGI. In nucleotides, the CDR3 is TGTGCCAGCAGTCCCCCGGCCGCCGAGCAGTACTTC. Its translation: CASSPPAAEQYF.

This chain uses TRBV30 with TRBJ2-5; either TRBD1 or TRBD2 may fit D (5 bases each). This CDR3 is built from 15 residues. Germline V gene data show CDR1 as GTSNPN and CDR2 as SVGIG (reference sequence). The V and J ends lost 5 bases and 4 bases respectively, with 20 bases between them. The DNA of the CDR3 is TGTGCCTGGTCTCGCCTCCCGGGACCTTCAGAGACCCAGTACTTC. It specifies CAWSRLPGPSETQYF.

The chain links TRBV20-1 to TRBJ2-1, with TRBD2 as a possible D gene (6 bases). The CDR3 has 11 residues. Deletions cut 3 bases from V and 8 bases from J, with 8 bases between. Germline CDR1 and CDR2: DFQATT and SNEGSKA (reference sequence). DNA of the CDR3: TGCAGTGCTAGGGGAGGAGATGAGCAGTTCTTC. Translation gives CSARGGDEQFF.

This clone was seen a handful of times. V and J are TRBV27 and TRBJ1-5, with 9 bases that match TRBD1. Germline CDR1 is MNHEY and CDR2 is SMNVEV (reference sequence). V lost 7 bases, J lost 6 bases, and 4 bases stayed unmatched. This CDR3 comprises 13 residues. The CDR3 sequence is CASTSTGGQPQHF. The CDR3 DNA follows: TGTGCCAGCACCTCGACAGGGGGTCAGCCCCAGCATTTT.

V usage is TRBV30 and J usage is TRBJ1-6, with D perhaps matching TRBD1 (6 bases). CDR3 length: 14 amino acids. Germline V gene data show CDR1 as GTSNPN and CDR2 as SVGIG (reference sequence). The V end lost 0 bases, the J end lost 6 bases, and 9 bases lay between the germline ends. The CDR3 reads CAWSVRTANSPLHF. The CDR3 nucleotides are TGTGCCTGGAGTGTAAGGACAGCTAATTCACCCCTCCACTTT. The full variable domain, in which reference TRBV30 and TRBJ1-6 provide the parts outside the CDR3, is SQTIHQWPATLVQPVGSPLSLECTVEGTSNPNLYWYRQAAGRGLQLLFYSVGIGQISSEVPQNLSASRPQDRQFILSSKKLLLSDSGFYLCAWSVRTANSPLHFGNGTRLTVT.